This TCR beta chain appears in the sequencing data of a study of quantifying T cell responses using KT2 cells. Whole-study context: RNA was reverse transcribed with TCR alpha and beta constant-region primers. The second PCR ran as a qPCR until a predetermined fluorescence threshold was reached.

Each cDNA got a UMI-containing oligo ligated at its 3' end. An equimolar mix of RC1.1 and RC1.2 primed the beta chain across TRBC1 and TRBC2. TCRdb processed the UMI-ligation and nested PCR reads anew with MiXCR; each CDR3 protein has one entry. Among 42,000 or so distinct CDR3 sequences listed, about a sixth were seen once. This clonotype was recorded only once. The sample is PBMC spiked with counted cells of clone KT2. Input material: PBMCs spiked with cells of the T cell clone KT2. This receptor was obtained from a human donor.

In DNA, the CDR3 is TGTGCCAGCGAGGATTCACAGAGCTCCTACAATGAGCAGTTCTTC. This sequence encodes CASEDSQSSYNEQFF. The chain carries TRBV12-3 or TRBV12-4 and TRBJ2-1; D unclear. This CDR3 is 15 amino acids long. V lost 8 bases and J lost 0, with 14 bases in between.